This T cell receptor (beta chain) was sequenced in a study of OX40 agonist ivuxolimab in advanced cancers. General observations from the study: The expanded peripheral T cells' antigen specificity was not determined. Clonal expansion was seen in CD4+ and CD8+ blood T cells by week 6 at 0.1 to 3.0 mg/kg.

A note on this clone: Its specificity is unknown. Within the sample, other DNA sequences also encode this same CDR3.

The protocol was immunoSEQ multiplex PCR, while the TCRdb copy is restricted to in-frame clones and leaves out a portion. The sample has fewer than 95,000 clones, around 90% seen once; the top ten hold 0.7% to 1%. The TCR comes from an adult with an advanced solid tumor such as melanoma, head and neck, liver or kidney cancer. Sample: CD4+ or CD8+ T cells sorted from blood, taken in a trial of the OX40 agonist ivuxolimab.

The DNA of the CDR3 is TGCAGTGCCAGGGCCTACGAGCAGTACTTC. Translating gives CSARAYEQYF. The chain combines TRBV20-1 with TRBJ2-7; TRBD1 is a possible D gene (5 bases). CDR1 is DFQATT and CDR2 is SNEGSKA in the germline V gene (reference sequence). V shed 6 bases and J shed 2 bases, with 5 bases lying between them. The CDR3 contains 10 residues.